Below are 31 T cell receptor beta chains sequenced from a single sample in a study of shared clonotypes between healthy human individuals. Sequenced by immunoSEQ multiplex PCR; TCRdb stores in-frame clones only, minus some. The data hold 2 million to 2.5 million clones, with 93% observed a single time. Sequences were obtained from naive CD4+ T cells from PBMCs. The subset denotes: CD45RA+ positively selected. These receptors all stem from a man aged 18 to 30 in good health. Some clones in this sample may be carry-over from other donors' samples.

Concerning this clone itself: This sample also contains other DNA sequences that code for the same CDR3. This rearrangement joins TRBV9 to TRBJ2-5; the D gene is possibly TRBD1 (7 bases). Per the germline V gene, CDR1 is SGDLS and CDR2 is YYNGEE. This CDR3 has 14 amino acids. Between the trimmed V and J ends, which lost 2 bases and 1 base, there was a span of 9 bases. The CDR3: CASSVQGGQETQYF. CDR3 DNA: TGTGCCAGCAGCGTCCAGGGGGGCCAAGAGACCCAGTACTTC.

In the case of this clone: The same CDR3 also results from other DNA sequences found in this sample. The chain joins TRBV7-6 to TRBJ2-5, with no clear D. V gave up 1 base and J gave up 5 bases, with 5 bases separating them. The CDR3 extends over 12 amino acids. From germline, CDR1 is SGHVS and CDR2 FNYEAQ. The CDR3 DNA is TGTGCCAGCAGCTTAGACCGCGAGACCCAGTACTTC. This codes for CASSLDRETQYF.

The chain employs TRBV7-2 and TRBJ2-5, with D perhaps being TRBD1 or TRBD2 (7 bases each). In germline, CDR1 is SGHTA, CDR2 FQGNSA. The CDR3 runs to 16 residues. Between the trimmed V and J ends, which lost 7 bases and 10 bases, there was a span of 28 bases. CDR3 in amino acids: CASTIARGRGGGGQYF. CDR3 sequence (DNA): TGTGCCAGCACCATAGCGAGGGGCAGGGGGGGCGGTGGCCAGTACTTC.

The chain combines TRBV10-3 with TRBJ2-1; 13 bases fit TRBD2. Unmatched junction bases numbered 8, after V lost 5 bases and J lost 4 bases. CDR1 and CDR2 from the germline V gene are ENHRY and SYGVKD. This CDR3 spans 17 amino acids. In DNA form, the CDR3 reads TGTGCCATCAGTCTCGGGACTAGCGGGATGGGTTACAATGAGCAGTTCTTC. Translation: CAISLGTSGMGYNEQFF.

J is TRBJ2-5 and V is TRBV7-3, with 7 bases aligning to TRBD1. CDR3 length: 14 amino acids. Germline values: CDR1 SGHTA, CDR2 FQGTGA. Trimming at V came to 5 bases and at J to 5 bases, leaving 8 bases not matched to a gene. The CDR3 DNA reads TGTGCCAGCAGCCTTGACAGGGTCGGGGAGACCCAGTACTTC. Amino acids: CASSLDRVGETQYF.

This chain links TRBV5-1 with TRBJ2-7; a possible D gene is TRBD1 (6 bases). V dropped 0 bases and J dropped 1 base, with 11 bases sitting between them. The CDR3 runs to 15 residues. Germline-derived CDR1 and CDR2 are SGHRS and YFSETQ. In DNA form, the CDR3 reads TGCGCCAGCAGCTTGGAGGGGACACCTTCCTACGAGCAGTACTTC. It translates to CASSLEGTPSYEQYF.

CDR3 coding DNA: TGTGCCAGCAGCTTAGATGGGGTTGGTGGCTACACCTTC. It encodes CASSLDGVGGYTF. The V call is TRBV7-9, the J call TRBJ1-2; D gene ambiguous. The V gene lost 1 base and the J gene lost 7 bases, with 10 bases spanning the gap. The CDR3 consists of 13 residues. From germline, CDR1 is SEHNR and CDR2 FQNEAQ (reference sequence). The full variable domain, completed using reference TRBV7-9 and TRBJ1-2, is DTGVSQNPRHKITKRGQNVTFRCDPISEHNRLYWYRQTLGQGPEFLTYFQNEAQLEKSRLLSDRFSAERPKGSFSTLEIQRTEQGDSAMYLCASSLDGVGGYTFGSGTRLTVV.

V usage is TRBV7-9 and J usage is TRBJ2-7, with D possibly TRBD1 on 6 matching bases. V was clipped by 4 bases and J by 5 bases, with 27 bases between them. The germline V gene encodes CDR1 SEHNR and CDR2 FQNEAQ (reference sequence). This CDR3 region has 18 residues. The CDR3 sequence is CASSSRQLLDRVTHEQYF. The CDR3 DNA is TGTGCCAGCAGCTCCCGACAATTACTGGACAGAGTTACCCACGAGCAGTACTTC.

This rearrangement joins TRBV19 to TRBJ1-4; D remains unclear. Germline lookup yields CDR1 LNHDA and CDR2 SQIVND (reference sequence). The CDR3 covers 13 residues. The V and J ends lost 3 bases and 8 bases respectively, with 10 bases between them. This CDR3 reads CASSMFGREKLFF. For the CDR3, the DNA is TGTGCCAGTAGTATGTTTGGCAGGGAAAAACTGTTTTTT.

The chain has TRBV29-1 and TRBJ2-1; D remains ambiguous. This CDR3 is 12 amino acids long. Trimming removed 7 bases from V and 3 bases from J, with 10 bases in between. Germline loops: CDR1 SQVTM, CDR2 ANQGSEA. For the CDR3, the DNA is TGCAGCGCGTCGGGTTACTACAATGAGCAGTTCTTC. Its protein product is CSASGYYNEQFF.

This clone appeared once. The rearrangement joins TRBV9 to TRBJ2-2, with D unresolved. This CDR3 has 14 amino acids. V was clipped by 0 bases and J by 6 bases, with 9 bases between them. Germline V lookup: CDR1 SGDLS, CDR2 YYNGEE. CDR3 nucleotides: TGTGCCAGCAGCGTAGCGTCACCTCCCGGGGAGCTGTTTTTT. Translated, it gives CASSVASPPGELFF.

V gene TRBV7-9 combines with J gene TRBJ2-7; 12 nucleotides line up with TRBD2. Germline lookup yields CDR1 SEHNR and CDR2 FQNEAQ (reference sequence). Losses at the gene ends were 2 bases for V and 7 bases for J; bases not matched to a gene: 9. CDR3 length equals 16 residues. The CDR3 loop is CASSLRPTSGSTEQYF. The CDR3 bases are TGTGCCAGCAGCTTAAGGCCGACTAGCGGGAGTACGGAGCAGTACTTC. Combining the CDR3 with reference TRBV7-9 and TRBJ2-7 gives the whole variable domain DTGVSQNPRHKITKRGQNVTFRCDPISEHNRLYWYRQTLGQGPEFLTYFQNEAQLEKSRLLSDRFSAERPKGSFSTLEIQRTEQGDSAMYLCASSLRPTSGSTEQYFGPGTRLTVT.

The rearrangement links TRBV19 to TRBJ2-2, with a weak D call TRBD1 (6 bases). V was cut by 2 bases and J by 3 bases, with 13 bases left in between. The CDR3 is made up of 16 amino acids. CDR1 and CDR2 (germline): LNHDA, SQIVND (reference sequence). The CDR3 loop reads CASSIQGLPDTGELFF. CDR3 sequence (DNA): TGTGCCAGTAGTATACAGGGGCTCCCGGACACCGGGGAGCTGTTTTTT.

V usage is TRBV7-2 and J usage is TRBJ2-1, with TRBD2 matching 9 bases. The V gene's germline CDR1 is SGHTA and CDR2 FQGNSA. The CDR3 runs 17 residues. V trimming: 5 bases; J trimming: 1 base; junction bases outside the gene matches: 9. The CDR3 protein is CASSLGSGGRSYNEQFF. The CDR3 DNA is TGTGCCAGCAGCCTAGGGAGCGGGGGGAGGTCCTACAATGAGCAGTTCTTC.

The chain recombines TRBV5-6 with TRBJ2-7, with TRBD2 identical over 8 bases. Germline V gives CDR1 SGHDT, CDR2 YYEEEE. V trimming: 5 bases; J trimming: 2 bases; junction bases outside the gene matches: 6. The length of the CDR3 is 14 residues. CDR3 DNA: TGTGCCAGCAGTCCAAGCGGGAGCACCTACGAGCAGTACTTC. Residues: CASSPSGSTYEQYF.

The gene calls are TRBV29-1 and TRBJ1-1, with 9 nucleotides matching TRBD1. CDR1 is SQVTM, CDR2 ANQGSEA, per germline. The length of the CDR3 is 17 residues. After removal of 6 bases from V and 5 bases from J, the junction contained 19 bases not matched to a gene. The CDR3 sequence is CSVAPRLGQGIGTEAFF. CDR3 bases: TGCAGCGTCGCTCCCAGGCTGGGACAGGGTATAGGGACTGAAGCTTTCTTT.

This chain joins TRBV18 and TRBJ2-2; tentative D call: TRBD1 (5 bases). CDR3 size: 14 residues. Deletions cut 1 base from V and 5 bases from J, with 8 bases between. CDR1 is KGHSH, CDR2 LQKENI, per germline. Here the CDR3 reads CASSPRGVTGELFF. The CDR3 nucleotides are TGTGCCAGCTCACCACGGGGCGTAACCGGGGAGCTGTTTTTT.

The V call is TRBV7-2, the J call TRBJ2-5; 8 nucleotides line up with TRBD2. The CDR3 is 15 residues long. The germline V gene encodes CDR1 SGHTA and CDR2 FQGNSA. V lost 2 bases, J lost 5 bases, and 7 bases stayed unmatched. CDR3 region: CASSLSGGAWETQYF. The CDR3 nucleotides are TGTGCCAGCAGCTTATCCGGGGGGGCCTGGGAGACCCAGTACTTC.

The CDR3 sequence: CASSLGLSGNTIYF. The CDR3, as DNA: TGTGCCAGCAGTTTAGGACTCTCTGGAAACACCATATATTTT. The J gene is TRBJ1-3, the V gene TRBV27; D is undetermined. The V gene lost 2 bases and the J gene lost 0 bases, with 5 bases spanning the gap. Germline assignment: CDR1 MNHEY and CDR2 SMNVEV (reference sequence). This CDR3 spans 14 amino acids.

The chain has TRBV28 and TRBJ2-7; 7 bases are a match to TRBD2. CDR3 length equals 15 residues. V was pared by 2 bases and J by 4 bases, with 8 bases of the junction left unmatched. CDR1 and CDR2 from the germline V gene are MDHEN and SYDVKM. The CDR3 protein is CASSLISAGDYEQYF. CDR3 in DNA: TGTGCCAGCAGTTTAATCTCCGCGGGGGATTACGAGCAGTACTTC.

The J gene is TRBJ2-7, the V gene TRBV7-3; D is possibly TRBD2 (6 bases). The CDR3 contains 15 residues. The germline V gene encodes CDR1 SGHTA and CDR2 FQGTGA. Trimming removed 1 base at V and 4 bases at J, with 14 bases between. The CDR3 sequence: CASSLMEGLGYEQYF. The CDR3 coding sequence is TGTGCCAGCAGCTTAATGGAGGGGCTCGGTTACGAGCAGTACTTC.

This chain joins TRBV28 and TRBJ1-1; D is ambiguous. The germline V gene encodes CDR1 MDHEN and CDR2 SYDVKM. V was trimmed by 3 bases and J by 3 bases, leaving 11 bases between them. The CDR3 consists of 14 residues. The CDR3 spells CASSLSGSHTEAFF. In DNA form, the CDR3 reads TGTGCCAGCAGTTTGTCTGGGTCCCACACTGAAGCTTTCTTT. The whole variable domain, remainder taken from reference TRBV28 and TRBJ1-1, is DVKVTQSSRYLVKRTGEKVFLECVQDMDHENMFWYRQDPGLGLRLIYFSYDVKMKEKGDIPEGYSVSREKKERFSLILESASTNQTSMYLCASSLSGSHTEAFFGQGTRLTVV.

The rearrangement uses TRBV10-1 and TRBJ2-1; 10 positions agree with TRBD1. Trimming cost V 4 bases and J 11 bases; bases outside gene matches: 11. The germline CDR1 and CDR2 sequences are WNHNN and SYGVQD (reference sequence). There are 15 residues in the CDR3. CDR3 coding DNA: TGCGCCAGCAGTGGGACGGGACAGGGGATCATGAAGCAGTTCTTC. It yields the protein CASSGTGQGIMKQFF.

The V call is TRBV7-9, the J call TRBJ1-2; TRBD1 is a possible D gene (5 bases). The germline V gene has CDR1 SEHNR and CDR2 FQNEAQ (reference sequence). The CDR3 consists of 16 residues. The V and J ends lost 5 bases and 0 bases respectively, with 16 bases between them. CDR3 sequence: CASSPGVWVANYGYTF. CDR3 in DNA: TGTGCCAGCAGCCCGGGGGTCTGGGTAGCTAACTATGGCTACACCTTC.

The CDR3 DNA follows: TGTGCCAGCAGCTTGGTTGGTCAGGGGGAAGCTTTCTTT. Protein sequence: CASSLVGQGEAFF. V is TRBV5-8 and J is TRBJ1-1; TRBD1 might be the D (6 bases). The CDR3 spans 13 residues. Looked up from germline, CDR1 is SGHTS and CDR2 is YDEGEE. Trimming cost V 0 bases and J 8 bases, with 11 bases left between them.

About this clone: The same CDR3 arises from other DNA sequences in this sample as well. The chain links TRBV6-1 to TRBJ2-5; TRBD1 or TRBD2 may be the D gene (5 bases each). Germline CDR1 MNHNS, CDR2 SASEGT. CDR3 length: 15 residues. V was cut by 0 bases and J by 0 bases, with 8 bases left in between. For the CDR3, the DNA is TGTGCCAGCAGTGAAGCGTGGGGGAACCAAGAGACCCAGTACTTC. Protein: CASSEAWGNQETQYF.

This chain links TRBV29-1 with TRBJ2-2; TRBD1 agrees at 9 bases. After removal of 6 bases from V and 6 bases from J, the junction contained 8 bases not matched to a gene. CDR3 size: 14 residues. CDR1 SQVTM and CDR2 ANQGSEA come from the germline V gene. In DNA form, the CDR3 reads TGCAGCGTGATGACAGGGGGAATACCCGGGGAGCTGTTTTTT. Translated: CSVMTGGIPGELFF.

The V gene is TRBV7-2, the J gene TRBJ2-1; 13 nucleotides line up with TRBD2. V trimming: 5 bases; J trimming: 4 bases; junction bases outside the gene matches: 11. The CDR3 spans 18 residues. In germline, CDR1 is SGHTA, CDR2 FQGNSA. CDR3 region: CASSPWTSGSMGYNEQFF. CDR3 bases: TGTGCCAGCAGCCCGTGGACTAGCGGGAGTATGGGGTACAATGAGCAGTTCTTC.

With respect to this clone: Other DNA sequences within the sample encode an identical CDR3. V and J are TRBV19 and TRBJ2-1; the match to TRBD2 covers 10 bases. V lost 6 bases, J lost 2 bases, and 4 bases stayed unmatched. The CDR3 totals 15 residues. From germline, CDR1 is LNHDA and CDR2 SQIVND (reference sequence). The CDR3 protein is CASRLAGATYNEQFF. The CDR3 nucleotides are TGTGCCAGTAGGCTAGCGGGAGCTACCTACAATGAGCAGTTCTTC.

The CDR3 nucleotides are TGTGCCAGCAGCTTGGGGCCGCCGGCCACTGAAGCTTTCTTT. It translates to CASSLGPPATEAFF. The chain joins TRBV5-6 to TRBJ1-1; D ambiguous. Trimming cost V 0 bases and J 4 bases, with 10 bases left between them. The CDR3 is 14 residues long. Germline-derived CDR1 and CDR2 are SGHDT and YYEEEE.

The chain couples TRBV4-3 to TRBJ2-1, with D unresolved. This CDR3 contains 13 residues. Per germline, CDR1 LGHNA and CDR2 YSLEER. V lost 0 bases to trimming and J lost 5 bases, with 5 bases between them. The CDR3 DNA reads TGCGCCAGCAGCCAAGACTGGCACAATGAGCAGTTCTTC. Amino acids: CASSQDWHNEQFF.